These T cell receptor beta chains were read from a single sample in a study of blood T cell repertoires in COVID-19. Here immunoSEQ multiplex PCR was the method, and the copy in TCRdb shows in-frame clones only, minus some. The profile shows hundreds of thousands of clones, over 75% of them singletons. The source material was PBMCs or T cells enriched from blood (not recorded which). The source of these receptors is a man aged 40-55 years who had recovered from COVID-19. CDR3s include the opening cysteine and the closing phenylalanine or tryptophan. A D gene is named only where the DNA matches it firmly. Size values are once, few and many counts, or a class for expanded clones, and some rows have none.

D gene	V gene	J gene	clone size	CDR3 length	CDR3 protein	CDR3 DNA
TRBD2	TRBV30	TRBJ2-7	.	12	CAWSASSGEQYF	TGTGCCTGGAGTGCCTCTAGCGGCGAGCAGTACTTC
.	TRBV30	TRBJ2-3	.	11	CAWTVGDTQYF	TGTGCCTGGACGGTCGGAGATACGCAGTATTTT
TRBD1	TRBV7-9	TRBJ1-6	.	16	CASSSWGQDYNSPLHF	TGTGCCAGCAGCTCTTGGGGACAGGATTATAATTCACCCCTCCACTTT
.	TRBV7-8	TRBJ1-2	.	14	CASSLNAGGGGYTF	TGTGCCAGCAGCCTGAACGCCGGGGGGGGTGGCTACACCTTC
.	TRBV29-1	TRBJ1-1	.	14	CSVGEASPHTEAFF	TGCAGCGTGGGGGAGGCCTCGCCGCACACTGAAGCTTTCTTT
TRBD2	TRBV6-5	TRBJ2-7	.	14	CASSYASGSYEQYF	TGTGCCAGCAGTTACGCTAGCGGCTCCTACGAGCAGTACTTC
.	TRBV6-5	TRBJ2-7	.	13	CASSYNPVYEQYF	TGTGCCAGCAGTTACAATCCGGTCTACGAGCAGTACTTC
TRBD1	TRBV28	TRBJ1-1	.	14	CASTMDRGDAEAFF	TGTGCCAGCACTATGGACAGGGGGGACGCTGAAGCTTTCTTT
.	TRBV3-1/TRBV3-2	TRBJ2-1	.	17	CASSQRQGIVAHNEQFF	TGTGCCAGCAGCCAACGCCAGGGGATTGTAGCCCACAATGAGCAGTTCTTC
.	TRBV7-3	TRBJ2-2	.	14	CASSRSTAPGELFF	TGTGCCAGCAGTAGATCAACAGCCCCCGGGGAGCTGTTTTTT
.	TRBV21-1	TRBJ2-3	.	14	CARALGAYTDTQYF	TGTGCCAGGGCTCTGGGGGCCTACACAGATACGCAGTATTTT
.	TRBV7-9	TRBJ2-5	.	11	CASREGETQYF	TGTGCCAGCAGGGAGGGAGAGACCCAGTACTTC
TRBD1	TRBV30	TRBJ1-2	.	14	CAWSLERDSYGYTF	TGTGCCTGGAGTTTAGAAAGGGACAGCTATGGCTACACCTTC
.	TRBV30	TRBJ2-3	few	14	CAWSVPRSPDTQYF	TGTGCCTGGAGTGTACCGAGATCTCCAGATACGCAGTATTTT
TRBD1	TRBV10-3	TRBJ2-2	.	15	CAISPGQANTGELFF	TGTGCCATCAGCCCGGGACAGGCGAACACCGGGGAGCTGTTTTTT
TRBD1	TRBV6-5	TRBJ1-6	.	15	CASSYTWDSNSPLHF	TGTGCCAGCAGTTACACGTGGGACAGTAATTCACCCCTCCACTTT
.	TRBV7-8	TRBJ2-1	.	14	CASSLGGLFEGVFF	TGTGCCAGCAGCTTAGGCGGCCTTTTCGAAGGGGTCTTCTTC
.	TRBV11-3	TRBJ1-2	.	12	CASSKGEDGYTF	TGTGCCAGCAGCAAAGGGGAGGATGGCTACACCTTC
TRBD1	TRBV15	TRBJ2-7	.	16	CATSRGTTGPEYEQYF	TGTGCCACCAGCAGAGGGACGACAGGGCCGGAATACGAGCAGTACTTC
.	TRBV3-1/TRBV3-2	TRBJ1-6	.	14	CASRGQSYNSPLHF	TGTGCCAGCCGTGGGCAATCCTATAATTCACCCCTCCACTTT
TRBD2	TRBV7-2	TRBJ2-3	.	15	CASSVTSGGLGTQYF	TGTGCCAGCAGCGTTACTAGCGGGGGTTTGGGTACGCAGTATTTT
TRBD1	TRBV11-2	TRBJ1-1	.	16	CASSLGWDSGVTEAFF	TGTGCCAGCAGCTTAGGATGGGACAGTGGGGTCACTGAAGCTTTCTTT
.	TRBV2	TRBJ1-6	.	15	CASSDARSASSPLHF	TGTGCCAGCAGTGACGCCAGGTCCGCCTCCTCACCCCTCCACTTT
.	TRBV7-9	TRBJ1-5	.	13	CASSTQGNQPQHF	TGTGCCAGCAGCACACAGGGTAATCAGCCCCAGCATTTT
.	TRBV5-1	TRBJ1-2	.	14	CASSLSQVGYGYTF	TGCGCCAGCAGCTTGAGCCAGGTGGGCTATGGCTACACCTTC
TRBD1	TRBV28	TRBJ1-5	.	12	CASRQGTQPQHF	TGTGCCAGCAGACAGGGGACGCAGCCCCAGCATTTT
TRBD2	TRBV7-2	TRBJ2-7	.	17	CASSLNPVAGKNYEQYF	TGTGCCAGCAGCTTGAATCCCGTAGCGGGGAAAAACTACGAGCAGTACTTC
TRBD1	TRBV27	TRBJ1-2	.	15	CASSGGTGGVYGYTF	TGTGCCAGCAGTGGTGGGACAGGGGGGGTCTATGGCTACACCTTC